This T cell receptor (beta chain) was sequenced during a study of blood T cell repertoires in COVID-19. On the study more broadly: Whether acute or convalescent, the COVID-19 samples came from the United States, Italy and Spain. T cells, B-cell-depleted T cells, or PBMCs provided the cDNA or gDNA that served as material.

Trimming pared 1 base from V and 1 base from J, leaving 7 bases between. This CDR3 spans 14 amino acids. Germline V gives CDR1 SGHTA, CDR2 FQGNSA. The data were produced by immunoSEQ multiplex PCR, yet TCRdb's version contains in-frame clones alone and is incomplete. This sample carries under 200,000 clones, 90% to 95% of them seen once, and the ten largest clones take around 0.53%. V is TRBV7-2 and J is TRBJ1-1; no clear D gene. Input material: peripheral blood. The TCR was taken from a man in his fifties with acute or convalescent COVID-19. CDR3 in amino acids: CASSLVAGNTEAFF. The CDR3 coding sequence is TGTGCCAGCAGCTTAGTCGCGGGGAACACTGAAGCTTTCTTT.